This T cell receptor (beta chain) was obtained from a study of T cell repertoires in cytomegalovirus infection. MiXCR, applied by TCRdb to the reads, yields one record per CDR3 protein. The repertoire holds under 850,000 distinct CDR3 sequences, about a third seen once, with 2.5% to 3.5% in the top ten. Germline V CDR1 and CDR2: SEHNR, FQNEAQ (reference sequence). V lost 6 bases, J lost 2 bases, and 9 bases stayed unmatched. The CDR3 extends over 16 amino acids. This clonotype was observed a handful of times. The chain links TRBV7-9 to TRBJ1-4, with 7 bases identical to TRBD1. Sequences were obtained from PBMCs. This TCR was recovered from a human donor in good health (CMV status not recorded). Some clones in this sample may be carry-over from other donors' samples. CDR3 nucleotide sequence: TGTGCCAGCAGTCAACCCCTGACAGGGACTAATGAAAAACTGTTTTTT. Its translation: CASSQPLTGTNEKLFF.